These T cell receptor beta chains were read from a single sample in a study of blood T cell repertoires in COVID-19. Some clones are missing from TCRdb's copy, which holds only in-frame ones; the method was immunoSEQ multiplex PCR. The repertoire has about 380,000 clones, roughly 89% of them found once; the top ten carry approximately 6.2%. Sequencing was done on a sample of peripheral blood. Receptors originate from a man aged 18 to 29 with active or convalescent COVID-19. The CDR3 runs from the conserved cysteine through the conserved F or W. Each record gives: V gene, clone size, J gene, D gene, CDR3 DNA, CDR3 protein. D genes are given only for firm matches. Only some rows state a clone size, as once, few, many or a class for expanded clones.

>TRBV28|.|TRBJ1-5|TRBD1
TGTGCCAACGGACAGGGCAATCAGCCCCAGCATTTT
CANGQGNQPQHF
>TRBV11-2|.|TRBJ2-7|.
TGTGCCAGCAGCCCCCACGGGGTACCCTACGAGCAGTACTTC
CASSPHGVPYEQYF
>TRBV7-3|.|TRBJ2-5|.
TGTGCCAGCAGCTTAAATCAGGGAGGACAAGAGACCCAGTACTTC
CASSLNQGGQETQYF
>TRBV9|.|TRBJ2-1|TRBD2
TGTGCCAGCAGCCTAGCGGGAGCGTCCTACAATGAGCAGTTCTTC
CASSLAGASYNEQFF
>TRBV28|.|TRBJ1-4|TRBD1
TGTGCCAGCGTCAGGGGGGATAATGAAAAACTGTTTTTT
CASVRGDNEKLFF
>TRBV7-2|.|TRBJ2-5|.
TGTGCCAGCAGCCCCCCCCAGGGTGTTTGGGAGACCCAGTACTTC
CASSPPQGVWETQYF
>TRBV27|.|TRBJ2-2|.
TGTGCCAGCAGTTTAACGGGAGAGTTCGGGGAGCTGTTTTTT
CASSLTGEFGELFF
>TRBV18|.|TRBJ1-4|.
TGTGCCAGCTCACCATCCCAGGACCGGGGGTATGAAAAACTGTTTTTT
CASSPSQDRGYEKLFF
>TRBV6-5|.|TRBJ2-1|TRBD2
TGTGCCCGCAGTTACTCGAGGGCGGGGGGGCGGAATGAGCAGTTCTTC
CARSYSRAGGRNEQFF
>TRBV2|once|TRBJ2-5|TRBD1
TGTGCCAGCCTCTCAGGGGGCGGTCAAGAGACCCAGTACTTC
CASLSGGGQETQYF